The T cell receptor beta chain under discussion was sequenced for a study of OX40 agonist ivuxolimab in advanced cancers. Study context: One patient with hepatocellular carcinoma and two with cutaneous melanoma, three in all, had partial responses. Points from the study as a whole: Blood T cells, both CD4+ and CD8+, expanded clonally by week 6 at 0.1 to 3.0 mg/kg. The authors did not determine the antigen specificity of the expanded peripheral T cells.

Patients who had autoimmune disease history or got systemic immunosuppression were left out. Germline values: CDR1 LNHNV, CDR2 YYDKDF (reference sequence). This CDR3 has 14 residues. V gave up 0 bases and J gave up 6 bases, with 12 bases separating them. Produced via immunoSEQ multiplex PCR; TCRdb's table is partial and in-frame only. The sample records about 54,000 clones, under 95% being singletons. Turning to this clone: The antigen remains undetermined.

This clonotype was sampled from an adult with an advanced solid tumor such as melanoma, head and neck, liver or kidney cancer. The sequencing here drew on CD4+ or CD8+ T cells sorted from blood, taken in a trial of the OX40 agonist ivuxolimab. The rearrangement joins TRBV15 to TRBJ2-7, with D unclear. The CDR3 DNA sequence: TGTGCCACCAGCAGAGAGTACAGCCCCAGCGAGCAGTACTTC. Its protein product is CATSREYSPSEQYF. Drawing the rest from reference TRBV15 and TRBJ2-7, the complete variable domain is DAMVIQNPRYQVTQFGKPVTLSCSQTLNHNVMYWYQQKSSQAPKLLFHYYDKDFNNEADTPDNFQSRRPNTSFCFLDIRSPGLGDTAMYLCATSREYSPSEQYFGPGTRLTVT.